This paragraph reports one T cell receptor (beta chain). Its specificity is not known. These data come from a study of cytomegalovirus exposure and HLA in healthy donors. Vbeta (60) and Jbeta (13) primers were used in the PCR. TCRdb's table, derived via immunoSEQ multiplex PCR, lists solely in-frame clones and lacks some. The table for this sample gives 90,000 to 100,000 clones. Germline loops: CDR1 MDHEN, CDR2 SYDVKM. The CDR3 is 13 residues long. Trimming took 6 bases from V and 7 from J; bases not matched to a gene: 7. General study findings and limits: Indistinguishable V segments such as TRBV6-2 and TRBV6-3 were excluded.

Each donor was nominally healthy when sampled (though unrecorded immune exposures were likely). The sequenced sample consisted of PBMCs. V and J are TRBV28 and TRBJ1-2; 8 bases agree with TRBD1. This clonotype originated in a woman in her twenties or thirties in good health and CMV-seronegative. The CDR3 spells CASSRGRGGGYTF. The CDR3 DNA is TGTGCCAGCAGCAGGGGGCGAGGAGGTGGCTACACCTTC.